This T cell receptor (beta chain) is drawn from a study of T-cell reconstitution after alpha-beta-depleted transplantation in children. General study results and limits: Some patients owed their high day-60 TCRbeta diversity to surviving recipient T cells and thymic progenitors. Newly produced T cells mostly accounted for T-cell counts and diversity one year post-transplant. Reports say that about two months after transplant, the alpha-beta T cells came out of several hundred graft clones that had expanded.

This clonotype appeared a few times. As yet, its antigen is unknown. V shed 0 bases, J shed 2 bases, and the junction held 15 bases outside the gene matches. The CDR3 is made up of 19 amino acids. Germline V gives CDR1 SGHNT, CDR2 YYREEE (reference sequence). Unique molecular identifiers featured in how the TCRbeta library was prepared. TCRdb re-called the PCR reads with MiXCR, one entry per CDR3 protein. The sample lists about 310,000 distinct CDR3 sequences, approximately 23% seen once, with approximately 11% in the top ten. This receptor was taken from a male patient under 18 who had a stem cell transplant for acute lymphoblastic leukemia, so the T cells may come from the graft donor. The input for sequencing was PBMCs, mostly from graft donor cells, taken 180 days after TCRalphabeta/CD19-depleted stem cell transplant. The chain employs TRBV5-4 and TRBJ2-7, with TRBD2 identical over 9 bases. The CDR3 is CASSLAFSGRAGGPYEQYF. Written as DNA, the CDR3 is TGTGCCAGCAGCTTGGCCTTTTCCGGGAGAGCGGGGGGCCCCTACGAGCAGTACTTC.